The 8 T cell receptor beta chains presented below share a single source sample, sequenced in a study of blood T cell repertoires in COVID-19. Profiling relied on immunoSEQ multiplex PCR, and the TCRdb table lists in-frame clones only, not all of them. The sample lists about 60,000 clones, 70% to 85% seen once, with 3.5% to 4.5% in the top ten. The sample comprised peripheral blood. Receptors were obtained from a man in his 60s with acute or convalescent COVID-19.

The J gene is TRBJ1-5, the V gene TRBV5-1; D unresolved. The CDR3 loop spans 13 amino acids. Germline V lookup: CDR1 SGHRS, CDR2 YFSETQ. The V and J ends lost 4 bases and 2 bases respectively, with 7 bases between them. The CDR3 sequence: CASSLRGNQPQHF. The DNA for the CDR3 is TGCGCCAGCAGCCTGCGGGGCAATCAGCCCCAGCATTTT.

The chain recombines TRBV19 with TRBJ2-1; 8 bases match TRBD1. The CDR3 has 15 amino acids. CDR1 LNHDA and CDR2 SQIVND come from the germline V gene (reference sequence). Trimming took 5 bases from V and 4 from J; bases not matched to a gene: 7. The CDR3 region has the DNA TGTGCCAGTAGTCCCTGGACAGGGCCTTACAATGAGCAGTTCTTC. It is translated as CASSPWTGPYNEQFF.

V and J are TRBV11-2 and TRBJ2-7; 8 bases are a match to TRBD1. J lost 3 bases, V lost 5 bases, and 9 bases had no gene match. The CDR3 runs to 15 residues. CDR1 and CDR2 from the germline V gene are SGHAT and FQNNGV. As DNA, the CDR3 is TGTGCCAGCAGCACCTACAGGGGGGACGGCTACGAGCAGTACTTC. Translated, it gives CASSTYRGDGYEQYF.

The chain carries TRBV4-1 and TRBJ1-4; D possibly corresponds to TRBD1 (6 bases). CDR1 MGHRA and CDR2 YSYEKL come from the germline V gene. V shed 1 base and J shed 5 bases, with 14 bases lying between them. This CDR3 comprises 16 residues. The CDR3 DNA follows: TGCGCCAGCAGCCAAGTCGTTGGGACACCGAATGAAAAACTGTTTTTT. Protein product: CASSQVVGTPNEKLFF.

The chain has TRBV7-6 and TRBJ2-7, with TRBD1 matching over 9 bases. The CDR3 is 16 amino acids. Per the germline V gene, CDR1 is SGHVS and CDR2 is FNYEAQ. The V and J ends lost 5 bases and 4 bases, in that order; junction bases with no gene match: 12. CDR3 DNA sequence: TGTGCCAGCAGCCCGAGGGGGGGACAGGGTCAATACGAGCAGTACTTC. It codes for CASSPRGGQGQYEQYF.

The chain combines TRBV24-1 with TRBJ1-4, with 7 bases fitting TRBD1. V was pared by 9 bases and J by 7 bases, with 7 bases of the junction left unmatched. Looked up from germline, CDR1 is KGHDR and CDR2 is SFDVKD. CDR3 length equals 13 residues. CDR3 sequence reads: CATSGQVGEKLFF. The CDR3 nucleotides read TGTGCCACCTCTGGACAGGTGGGTGAAAAACTGTTTTTT.

J is TRBJ2-5 and V is TRBV4-2; 14 bases align to TRBD2. From germline, CDR1 is LGHNA and CDR2 YNFKEQ. The CDR3 runs to 17 residues. V shed 1 base and J 2 bases; nucleotides not matched to a gene: 3. CDR3 residues: CASSQVGTSGRQETQYF. CDR3 DNA: TGTGCCAGCAGCCAAGTAGGGACTAGCGGGAGACAAGAGACCCAGTACTTC.

V usage is TRBV12-3 or TRBV12-4 and J usage is TRBJ1-1; D possibly corresponds to TRBD1 (5 bases). V lost 3 bases, J lost 11 bases, and 13 bases lay in between. The CDR3 consists of 12 residues. CDR3 sequence reads: CASSFKRGVAFF. In DNA, the CDR3 is TGTGCCAGCAGTTTTAAAAGGGGTGTGGCTTTCTTT.